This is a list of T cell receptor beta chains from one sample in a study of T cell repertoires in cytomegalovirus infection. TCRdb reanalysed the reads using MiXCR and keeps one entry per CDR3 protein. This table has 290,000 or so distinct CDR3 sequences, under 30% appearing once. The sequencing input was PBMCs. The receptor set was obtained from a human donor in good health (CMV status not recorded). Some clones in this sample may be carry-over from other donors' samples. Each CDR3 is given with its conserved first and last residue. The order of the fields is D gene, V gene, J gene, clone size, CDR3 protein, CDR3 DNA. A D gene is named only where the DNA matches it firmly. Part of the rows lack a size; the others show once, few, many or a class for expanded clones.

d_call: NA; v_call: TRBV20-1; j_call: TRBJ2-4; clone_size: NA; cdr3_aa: CSARDPGVGNIQYF; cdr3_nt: TGCAGTGCTAGGGATCCTGGTGTCGGGAACATTCAGTACTTC
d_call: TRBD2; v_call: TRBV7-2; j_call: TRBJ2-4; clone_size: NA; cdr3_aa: CASSLPSGTVQYF; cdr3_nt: TGTGCCAGCAGCTTACCTAGCGGGACGGTTCAGTACTTC
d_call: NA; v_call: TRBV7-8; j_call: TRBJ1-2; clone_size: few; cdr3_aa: CASSLVGRNFYGYTF; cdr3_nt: TGTGCCAGCAGCTTAGTGGGACGGAATTTCTATGGCTACACCTTC
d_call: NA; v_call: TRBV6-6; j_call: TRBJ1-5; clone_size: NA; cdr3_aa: CASSYTVNNQPQHF; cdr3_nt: TGTGCCAGCAGTTACACCGTGAATAATCAGCCCCAGCATTTT
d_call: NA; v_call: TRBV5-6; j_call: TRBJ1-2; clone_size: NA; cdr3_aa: CASSLVVNNYGYTF; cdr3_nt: TGTGCCAGCAGCTTGGTCGTCAACAACTATGGCTACACCTTC
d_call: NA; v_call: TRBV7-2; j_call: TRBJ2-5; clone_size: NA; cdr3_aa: CASSPYLLGRALETQYF; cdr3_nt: TGTGCCAGCAGCCCCTACCTCCTAGGGCGGGCACTAGAGACCCAGTACTTC
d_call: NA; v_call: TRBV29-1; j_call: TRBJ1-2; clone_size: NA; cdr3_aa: CSVERGIDYGYTF; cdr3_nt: TGCAGCGTTGAACGGGGGATAGACTATGGCTACACCTTC
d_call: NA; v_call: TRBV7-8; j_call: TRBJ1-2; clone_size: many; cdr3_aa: CASSLARSPDLNYGYTF; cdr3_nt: TGTGCCAGCAGCTTAGCGCGCAGCCCCGACCTTAACTATGGCTACACCTTC
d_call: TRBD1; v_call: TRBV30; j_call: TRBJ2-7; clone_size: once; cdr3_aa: CAWDRGRGWAEQYF; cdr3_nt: TGTGCCTGGGACAGGGGGCGCGGTTGGGCCGAGCAGTACTTC
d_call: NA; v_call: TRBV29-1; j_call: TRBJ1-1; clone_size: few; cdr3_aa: CSVPPIRGSPEAFF; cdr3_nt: TGCAGCGTTCCCCCAATTCGGGGGTCTCCTGAAGCTTTCTTT
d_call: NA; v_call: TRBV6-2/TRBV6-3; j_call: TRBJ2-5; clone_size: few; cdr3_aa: CASRRRAETETQYF; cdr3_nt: TGTGCCAGCCGTCGAAGAGCGGAAACGGAGACCCAGTACTTC
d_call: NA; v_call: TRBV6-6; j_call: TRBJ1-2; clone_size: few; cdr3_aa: CASSYSIEDGYTF; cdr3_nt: TGTGCCAGCAGTTACTCGATTGAAGATGGCTACACCTTC
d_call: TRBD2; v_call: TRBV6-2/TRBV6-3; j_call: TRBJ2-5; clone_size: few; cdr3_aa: CASSQQRGARRLETQYF; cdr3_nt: TGTGCCAGCAGTCAACAGCGGGGGGCCCGACGGTTGGAGACCCAGTACTTC